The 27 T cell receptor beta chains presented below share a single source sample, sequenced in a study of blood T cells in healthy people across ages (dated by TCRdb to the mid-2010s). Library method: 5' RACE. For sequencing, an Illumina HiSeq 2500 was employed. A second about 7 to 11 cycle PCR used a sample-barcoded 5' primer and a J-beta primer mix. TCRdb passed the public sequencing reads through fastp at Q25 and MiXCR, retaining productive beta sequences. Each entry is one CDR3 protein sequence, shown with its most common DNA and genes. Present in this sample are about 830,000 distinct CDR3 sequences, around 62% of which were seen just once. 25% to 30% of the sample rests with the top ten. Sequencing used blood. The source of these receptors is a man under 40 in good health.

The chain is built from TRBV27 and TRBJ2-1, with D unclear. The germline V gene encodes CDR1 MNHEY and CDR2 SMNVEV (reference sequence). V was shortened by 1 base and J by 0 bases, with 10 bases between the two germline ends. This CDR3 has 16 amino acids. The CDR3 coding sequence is TGTGCCAGCAGTTTATTTGAGAGGTCCTCCTACAATGAGCAGTTCTTC. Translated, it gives CASSLFERSSYNEQFF.

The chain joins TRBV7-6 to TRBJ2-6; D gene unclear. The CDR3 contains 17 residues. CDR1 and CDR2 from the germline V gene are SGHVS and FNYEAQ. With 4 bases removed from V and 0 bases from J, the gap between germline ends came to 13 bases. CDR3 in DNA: TGTGCCAGCAGCTCGAAATTGCTGGCCTCTGGGGCCAACGTCCTGACTTTC. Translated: CASSSKLLASGANVLTF. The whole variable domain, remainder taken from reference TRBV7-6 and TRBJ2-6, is GAGVSQSPRYKVTKRGQDVALRCDPISGHVSLYWYRQALGQGPEFLTYFNYEAQQDKSGLPNDRFSAERPEGSISTLTIQRTEQRDSAMYRCASSSKLLASGANVLTFGAGSRLTVL.

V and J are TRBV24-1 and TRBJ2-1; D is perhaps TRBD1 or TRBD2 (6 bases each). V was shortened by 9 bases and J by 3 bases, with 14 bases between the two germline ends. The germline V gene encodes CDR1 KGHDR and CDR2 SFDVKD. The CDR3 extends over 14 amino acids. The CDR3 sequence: CATEGGSHYNEQFF. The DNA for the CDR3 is TGTGCCACCGAAGGGGGGAGCCACTACAATGAGCAGTTCTTC.

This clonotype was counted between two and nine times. The chain's CDR3 is CAWSGSDTQYF. As DNA, the CDR3 is TGTGCCTGGAGTGGGTCGGATACGCAGTATTTT. V gene TRBV30 combines with J gene TRBJ2-3; D is ambiguous. This CDR3 is built from 11 residues. Deletions cut 1 base from V and 6 bases from J, with 5 bases between. CDR1 and CDR2 (germline): GTSNPN, SVGIG (reference sequence).

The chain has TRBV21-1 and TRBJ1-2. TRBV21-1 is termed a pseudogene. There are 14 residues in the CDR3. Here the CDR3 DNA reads TGTGCCAGCAGCAAATGTTATCGGACTGAGGGCTACACCTTC. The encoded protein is CASSKCYRTEGYTF.

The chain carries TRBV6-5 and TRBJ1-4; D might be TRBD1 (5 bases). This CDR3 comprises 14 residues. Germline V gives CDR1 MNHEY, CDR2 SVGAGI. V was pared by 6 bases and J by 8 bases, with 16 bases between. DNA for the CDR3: TGTGCCAGCAGGGCTGGTTCTAGGGGCGAAAAACTGTTTTTT. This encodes CASRAGSRGEKLFF.

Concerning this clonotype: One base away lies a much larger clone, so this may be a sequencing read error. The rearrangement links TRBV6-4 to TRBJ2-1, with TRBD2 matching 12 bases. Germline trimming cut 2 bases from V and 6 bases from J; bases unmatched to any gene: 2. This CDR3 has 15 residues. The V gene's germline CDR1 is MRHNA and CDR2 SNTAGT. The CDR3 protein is CASSDASGGANEQFF. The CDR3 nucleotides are TGTGCCAGCAGTGACGCTAGCGGGGGGGCCAATGAGCAGTTCTTC.

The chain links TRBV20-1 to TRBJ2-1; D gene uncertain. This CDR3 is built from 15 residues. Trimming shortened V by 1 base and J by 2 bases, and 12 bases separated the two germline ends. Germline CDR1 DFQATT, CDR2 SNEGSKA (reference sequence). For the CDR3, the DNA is TGCAGTGCTAGAGGTGCTGCTGGCACCTACAATGAGCAGTTCTTC. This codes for CSARGAAGTYNEQFF.

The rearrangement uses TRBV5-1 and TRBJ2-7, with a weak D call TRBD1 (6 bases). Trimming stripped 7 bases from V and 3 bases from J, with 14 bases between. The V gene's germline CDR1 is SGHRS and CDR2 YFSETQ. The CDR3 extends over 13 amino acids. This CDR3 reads CASSDGTHYEQYF. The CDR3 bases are TGCGCCAGCTCCGACGGGACACACTACGAGCAGTACTTC.

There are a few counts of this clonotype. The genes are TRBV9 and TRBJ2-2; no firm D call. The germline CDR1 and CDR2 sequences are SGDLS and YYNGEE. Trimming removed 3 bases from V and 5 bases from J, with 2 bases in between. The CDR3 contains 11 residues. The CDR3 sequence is CASSATGELFF. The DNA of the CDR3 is TGTGCCAGCAGCGCGACCGGGGAGCTGTTTTTT. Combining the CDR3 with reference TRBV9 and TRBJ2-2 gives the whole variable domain DSGVTQTPKHLITATGQRVTLRCSPRSGDLSVYWYQQSLDQGLQFLIQYYNGEERAKGNILERFSAQQFPDLHSELNLSSLELGDSALYFCASSATGELFFGEGSRLTVL.

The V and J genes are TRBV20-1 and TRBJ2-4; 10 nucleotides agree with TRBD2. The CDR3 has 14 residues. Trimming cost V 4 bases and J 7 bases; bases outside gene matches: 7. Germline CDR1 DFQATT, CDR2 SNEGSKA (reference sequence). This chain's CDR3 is CSAIIAGGLNIQYF. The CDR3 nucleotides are TGCAGTGCTATCATAGCGGGGGGCCTTAACATTCAGTACTTC.

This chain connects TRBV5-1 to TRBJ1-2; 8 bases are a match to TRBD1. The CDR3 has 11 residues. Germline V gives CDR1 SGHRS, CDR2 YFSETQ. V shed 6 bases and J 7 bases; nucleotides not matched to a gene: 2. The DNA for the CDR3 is TGCGCCAGCAACGACAGGGGTGGCTACACCTTC. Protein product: CASNDRGGYTF.

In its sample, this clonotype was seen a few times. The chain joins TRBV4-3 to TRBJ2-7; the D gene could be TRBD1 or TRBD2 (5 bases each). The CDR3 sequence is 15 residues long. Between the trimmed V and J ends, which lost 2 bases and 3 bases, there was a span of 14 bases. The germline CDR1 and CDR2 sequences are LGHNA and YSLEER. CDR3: CASSQRTGTNYEQYF. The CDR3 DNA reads TGCGCCAGCAGCCAACGGACGGGGACGAACTACGAGCAGTACTTC.

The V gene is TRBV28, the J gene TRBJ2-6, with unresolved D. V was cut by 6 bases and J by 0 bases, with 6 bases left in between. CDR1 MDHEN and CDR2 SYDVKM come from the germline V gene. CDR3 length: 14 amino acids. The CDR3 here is CASSYYSGANVLTF. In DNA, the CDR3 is TGTGCCAGCAGCTACTACTCTGGGGCCAACGTCCTGACTTTC. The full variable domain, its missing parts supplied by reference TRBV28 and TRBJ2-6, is DVKVTQSSRYLVKRTGEKVFLECVQDMDHENMFWYRQDPGLGLRLIYFSYDVKMKEKGDIPEGYSVSREKKERFSLILESASTNQTSMYLCASSYYSGANVLTFGAGSRLTVL.

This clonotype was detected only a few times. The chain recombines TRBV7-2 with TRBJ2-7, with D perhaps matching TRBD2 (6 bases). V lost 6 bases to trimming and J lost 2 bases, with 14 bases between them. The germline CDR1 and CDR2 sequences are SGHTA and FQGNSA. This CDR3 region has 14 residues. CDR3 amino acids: CASSRQSSAYEQYF. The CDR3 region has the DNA TGTGCCAGCAGTCGACAGTCTAGCGCCTACGAGCAGTACTTC.

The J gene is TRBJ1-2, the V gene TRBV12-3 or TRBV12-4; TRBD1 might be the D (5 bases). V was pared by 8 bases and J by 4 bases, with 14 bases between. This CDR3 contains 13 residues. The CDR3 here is CASRPEDTYGYTF. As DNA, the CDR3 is TGTGCCAGCCGACCTGAGGACACCTATGGCTACACCTTC.

CDR3 amino acids: CAVQRSSGANVLTF. The CDR3 DNA reads TGTGCCGTCCAGCGCAGCTCTGGGGCCAACGTCCTGACTTTC. The gene calls are TRBV6-5 and TRBJ2-6; no definite D call. The V end was cut by 11 bases, the J end by 0 bases, with 11 bases between. Germline CDR1 reads MNHEY; CDR2 reads SVGAGI. The CDR3 covers 14 residues.

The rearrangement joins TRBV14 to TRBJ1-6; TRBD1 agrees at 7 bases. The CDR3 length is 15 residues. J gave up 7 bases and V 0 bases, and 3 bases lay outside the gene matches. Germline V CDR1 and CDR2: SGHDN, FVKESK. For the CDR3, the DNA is TGTGCCAGCAGCCAAGAATTAGGGGGCAATTCACCCCTCCACTTT. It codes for CASSQELGGNSPLHF. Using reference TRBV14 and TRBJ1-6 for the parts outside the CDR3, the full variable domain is EAGVTQFPSHSVIEKGQTVTLRCDPISGHDNLYWYRRVMGKEIKFLLHFVKESKQDESGMPNNRFLAERTGGTYSTLKVQPAELEDSGVYFCASSQELGGNSPLHFGNGTRLTVT.

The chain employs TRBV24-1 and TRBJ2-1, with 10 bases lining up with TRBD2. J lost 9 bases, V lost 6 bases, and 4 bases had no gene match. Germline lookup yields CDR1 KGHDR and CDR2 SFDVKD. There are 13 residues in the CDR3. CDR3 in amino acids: CATSQRGGTEQFF. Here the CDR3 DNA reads TGTGCCACCAGTCAGCGGGGGGGCACTGAGCAGTTCTTC.

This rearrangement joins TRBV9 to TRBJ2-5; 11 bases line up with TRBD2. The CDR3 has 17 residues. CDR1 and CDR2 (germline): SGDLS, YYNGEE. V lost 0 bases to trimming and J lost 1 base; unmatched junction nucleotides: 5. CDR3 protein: CASSVGSSGGSQETQYF. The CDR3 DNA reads TGTGCCAGCAGCGTAGGGTCTAGCGGGGGGAGCCAAGAGACCCAGTACTTC. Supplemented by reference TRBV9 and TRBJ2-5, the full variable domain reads DSGVTQTPKHLITATGQRVTLRCSPRSGDLSVYWYQQSLDQGLQFLIQYYNGEERAKGNILERFSAQQFPDLHSELNLSSLELGDSALYFCASSVGSSGGSQETQYFGPGTRLLVL.

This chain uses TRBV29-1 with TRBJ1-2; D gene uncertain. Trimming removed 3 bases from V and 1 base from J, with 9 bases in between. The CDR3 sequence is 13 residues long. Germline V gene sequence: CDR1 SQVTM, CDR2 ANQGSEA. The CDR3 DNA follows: TGCAGCGTTGATATGTCTGATAACTATGGCTACACCTTC. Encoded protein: CSVDMSDNYGYTF. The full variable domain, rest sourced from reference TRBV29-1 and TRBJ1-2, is SAVISQKPSRDICQRGTSLTIQCQVDSQVTMMFWYRQQPGQSLTLIATANQGSEATYESGFVIDKFPISRPNLTFSTLTVSNMSPEDSSIYLCSVDMSDNYGYTFGSGTRLTVV.

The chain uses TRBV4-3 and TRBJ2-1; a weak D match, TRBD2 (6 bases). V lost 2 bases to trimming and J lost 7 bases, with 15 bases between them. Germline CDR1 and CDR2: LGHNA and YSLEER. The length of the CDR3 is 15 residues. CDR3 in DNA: TGCGCCAGCAGCCAAAATGCGGCCGGGGGAAATGAGCAGTTCTTC. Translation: CASSQNAAGGNEQFF.

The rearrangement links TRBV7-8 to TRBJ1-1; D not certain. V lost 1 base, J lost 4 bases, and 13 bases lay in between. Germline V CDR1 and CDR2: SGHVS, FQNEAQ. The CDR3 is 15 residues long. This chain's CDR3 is CASSLDAGAGTEAFF. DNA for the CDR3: TGTGCCAGCAGCTTAGACGCGGGCGCGGGCACTGAAGCTTTCTTT.

CDR3 residues: CASSQGWASGGGTDTQYF. The DNA for the CDR3 is TGCGCCAGCAGCCAAGGGTGGGCTAGCGGGGGTGGAACAGATACGCAGTATTTT. The chain joins TRBV4-1 to TRBJ2-3, with 10 bases identical to TRBD2. The germline gives CDR1 MGHRA, CDR2 YSYEKL. The CDR3 is made up of 18 amino acids. V was clipped by 1 base and J by 3 bases; unmatched bases: 10.

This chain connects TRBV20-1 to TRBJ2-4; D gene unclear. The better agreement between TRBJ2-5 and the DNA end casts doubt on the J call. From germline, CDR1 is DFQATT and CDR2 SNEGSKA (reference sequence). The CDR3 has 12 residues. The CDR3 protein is CSASRLEETQYF. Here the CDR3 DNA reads TGCAGTGCTAGTAGGCTTGAAGAGACCCAGTACTTC.

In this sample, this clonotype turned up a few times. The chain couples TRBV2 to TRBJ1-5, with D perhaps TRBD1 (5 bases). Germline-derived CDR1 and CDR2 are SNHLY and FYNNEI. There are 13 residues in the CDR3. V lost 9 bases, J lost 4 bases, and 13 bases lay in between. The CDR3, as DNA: TGTGCCAGTCAGGGTAGAGGTAATCAGCCCCAGCATTTT. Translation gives CASQGRGNQPQHF.

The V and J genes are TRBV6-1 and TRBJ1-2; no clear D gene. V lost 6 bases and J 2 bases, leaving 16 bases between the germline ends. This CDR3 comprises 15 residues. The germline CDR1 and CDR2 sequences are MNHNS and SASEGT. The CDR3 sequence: CASSPIEQPNYGYTF. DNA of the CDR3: TGTGCCAGCAGCCCCATTGAACAGCCGAACTATGGCTACACCTTC.